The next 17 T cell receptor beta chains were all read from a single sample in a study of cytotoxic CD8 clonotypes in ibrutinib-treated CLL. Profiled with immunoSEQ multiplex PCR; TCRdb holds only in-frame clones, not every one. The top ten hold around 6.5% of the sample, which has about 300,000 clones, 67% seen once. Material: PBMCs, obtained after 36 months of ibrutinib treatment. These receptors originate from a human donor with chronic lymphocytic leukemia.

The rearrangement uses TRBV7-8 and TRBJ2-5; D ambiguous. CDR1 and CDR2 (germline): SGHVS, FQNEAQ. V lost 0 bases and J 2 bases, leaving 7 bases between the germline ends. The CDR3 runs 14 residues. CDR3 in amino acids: CASSLALRQETQYF. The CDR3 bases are TGTGCCAGCAGCTTAGCTCTCAGACAAGAGACCCAGTACTTC.

The CDR3 is CASSAGTSGYNEQFF. CDR3 nucleotides: TGCGCCAGCAGCGCCGGGACTAGCGGTTACAATGAGCAGTTCTTC. The chain recombines TRBV5-1 with TRBJ2-1; 11 nucleotides agree with TRBD2. V lost 4 bases, J lost 4 bases, and 4 bases stayed unmatched. Germline CDR1 and CDR2: SGHRS and YFSETQ. The CDR3 loop spans 15 amino acids.

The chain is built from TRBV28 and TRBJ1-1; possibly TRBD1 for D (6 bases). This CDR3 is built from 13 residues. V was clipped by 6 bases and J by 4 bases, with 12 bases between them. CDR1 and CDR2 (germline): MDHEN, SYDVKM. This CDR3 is CASSGGRGTEAFF. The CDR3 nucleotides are TGTGCCAGCAGCGGGGGGCGTGGCACTGAAGCTTTCTTT.

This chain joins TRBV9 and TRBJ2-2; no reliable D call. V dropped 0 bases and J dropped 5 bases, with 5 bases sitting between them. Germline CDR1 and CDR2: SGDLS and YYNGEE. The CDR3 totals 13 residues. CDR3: CASSVGVTGELFF. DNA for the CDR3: TGTGCCAGCAGCGTAGGGGTTACCGGGGAGCTGTTTTTT.

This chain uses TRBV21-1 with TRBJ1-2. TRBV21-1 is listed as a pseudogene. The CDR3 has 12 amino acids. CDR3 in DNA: TGTGCCAGCAGCAATGGGTCGGATGGCTACACCTTC. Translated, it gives CASSNGSDGYTF.

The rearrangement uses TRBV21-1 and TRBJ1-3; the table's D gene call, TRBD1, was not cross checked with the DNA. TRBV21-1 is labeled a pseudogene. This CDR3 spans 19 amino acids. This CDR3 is CASGTFRPDRSISGNTIYF. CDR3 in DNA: TGTGCCAGCGGAACGTTTCGGCCGGACAGGTCGATCTCTGGAAACACCATATATTTT.

The CDR3 DNA sequence: TGTGCCAGCAGCTTCGGACTAGCGCAGTACAATGAGCAGTTCTTC. Translated, it gives CASSFGLAQYNEQFF. V usage is TRBV7-3 and J usage is TRBJ2-1; 9 bases agree with TRBD2. This CDR3 comprises 15 residues. Germline-derived CDR1 and CDR2 are SGHTA and FQGTGA. The trim removed 3 bases at V and 4 bases at J, leaving 4 bases unmatched.

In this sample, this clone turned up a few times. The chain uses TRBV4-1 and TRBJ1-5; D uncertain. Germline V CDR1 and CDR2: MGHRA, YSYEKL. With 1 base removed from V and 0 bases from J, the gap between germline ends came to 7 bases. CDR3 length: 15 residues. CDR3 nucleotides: TGCGCCAGCAGCCAAGTTTCGGTTAGCAATCAGCCCCAGCATTTT. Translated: CASSQVSVSNQPQHF.

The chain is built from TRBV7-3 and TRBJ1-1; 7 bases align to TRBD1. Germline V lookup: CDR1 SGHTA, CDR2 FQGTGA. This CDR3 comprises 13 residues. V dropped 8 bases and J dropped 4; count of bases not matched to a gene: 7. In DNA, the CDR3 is TGTGCCAGCGCATTTAGGGACAGCACTGAAGCTTTCTTT. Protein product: CASAFRDSTEAFF.

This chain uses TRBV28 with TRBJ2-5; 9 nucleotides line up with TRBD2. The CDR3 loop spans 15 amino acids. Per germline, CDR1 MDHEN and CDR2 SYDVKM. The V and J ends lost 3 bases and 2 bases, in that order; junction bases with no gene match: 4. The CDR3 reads CASSFRLAAQETQYF. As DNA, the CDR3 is TGTGCCAGCAGTTTCCGACTAGCGGCACAAGAGACCCAGTACTTC. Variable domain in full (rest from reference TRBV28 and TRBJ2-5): DVKVTQSSRYLVKRTGEKVFLECVQDMDHENMFWYRQDPGLGLRLIYFSYDVKMKEKGDIPEGYSVSREKKERFSLILESASTNQTSMYLCASSFRLAAQETQYFGPGTRLLVL.

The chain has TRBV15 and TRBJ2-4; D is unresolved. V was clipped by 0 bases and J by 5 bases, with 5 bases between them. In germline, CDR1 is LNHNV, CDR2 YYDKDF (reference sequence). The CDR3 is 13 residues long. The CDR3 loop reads CATSRDPQNIQYF. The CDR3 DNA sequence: TGTGCCACCAGCAGAGATCCCCAAAACATTCAGTACTTC.

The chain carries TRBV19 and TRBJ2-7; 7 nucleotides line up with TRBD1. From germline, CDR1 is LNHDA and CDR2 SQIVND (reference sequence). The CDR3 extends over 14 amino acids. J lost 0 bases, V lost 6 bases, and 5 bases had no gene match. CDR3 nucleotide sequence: TGTGCCAGTAGCCCGACAGGGAGCTCCTACGAGCAGTACTTC. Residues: CASSPTGSSYEQYF.

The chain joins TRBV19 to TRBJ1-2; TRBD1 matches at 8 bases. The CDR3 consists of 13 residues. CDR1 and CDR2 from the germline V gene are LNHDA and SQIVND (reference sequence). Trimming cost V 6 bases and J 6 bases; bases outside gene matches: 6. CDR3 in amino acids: CASSYTGGDGYTF. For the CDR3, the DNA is TGTGCCAGTAGCTACACAGGGGGGGATGGCTACACCTTC.

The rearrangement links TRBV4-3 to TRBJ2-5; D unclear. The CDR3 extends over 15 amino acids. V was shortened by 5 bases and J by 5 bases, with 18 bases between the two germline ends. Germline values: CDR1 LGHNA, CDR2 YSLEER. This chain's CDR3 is CASSKPGPPKETQYF. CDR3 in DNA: TGCGCCAGCAGCAAACCCGGGCCCCCGAAGGAGACCCAGTACTTC.

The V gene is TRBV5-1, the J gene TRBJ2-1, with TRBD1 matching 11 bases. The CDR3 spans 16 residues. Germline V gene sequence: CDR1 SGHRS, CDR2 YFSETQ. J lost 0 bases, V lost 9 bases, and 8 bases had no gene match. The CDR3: CATRTGGISSYNEQFF. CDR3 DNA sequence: TGCGCCACCAGGACAGGGGGCATTAGCTCCTACAATGAGCAGTTCTTC.

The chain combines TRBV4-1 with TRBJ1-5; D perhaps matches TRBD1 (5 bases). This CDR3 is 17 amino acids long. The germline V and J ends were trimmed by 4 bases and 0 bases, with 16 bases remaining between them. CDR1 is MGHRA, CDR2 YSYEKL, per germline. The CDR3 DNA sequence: TGCGCCAGCAGCCCCCGACGCTCGGGGCATAGCAATCAGCCCCAGCATTTT. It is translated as CASSPRRSGHSNQPQHF.

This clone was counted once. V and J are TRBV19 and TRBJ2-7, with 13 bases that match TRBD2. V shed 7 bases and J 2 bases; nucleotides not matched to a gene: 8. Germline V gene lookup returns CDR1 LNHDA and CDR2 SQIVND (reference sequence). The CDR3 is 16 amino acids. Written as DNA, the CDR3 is TGTGCCAGTAAGCTCGGGACTAGCGGGGCCGCCTACGAGCAGTACTTC. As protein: CASKLGTSGAAYEQYF.